This TCR beta chain was sequenced for a study of blood T cell repertoires in COVID-19. Patients at the Seattle site were enrolled during active infection and followed longitudinally. Trimming took 2 bases from V and 9 from J, leaving 11 bases between them. Germline V gene sequence: CDR1 GTSNPN, CDR2 SVGIG (reference sequence). The CDR3 extends over 12 amino acids. Original processing methods: Amplification of reference gene primers provided the estimated nucleated cell counts. Repertoires were generated with immunoSEQ multiplex PCR, while TCRdb's copy carries only in-frame clones and drops some. V, J and clone size are those of that table, while D and trimming were read from the DNA. The table includes 200,000 to 300,000 clones, around 90% detected once.

The sequenced sample consisted of peripheral blood. The V gene is TRBV30, the J gene TRBJ2-1, with D perhaps TRBD1 (5 bases). This sequence was found in a man under 40 with COVID-19, enrolled during active disease. This CDR3 reads CAWSRLDTEQFF. CDR3 nucleotide sequence: TGTGCCTGGAGTCGTTTGGACACTGAGCAGTTCTTC.